This section outlines one T cell receptor (beta chain) sequence together with its context. The antigen is unknown. The sample is drawn from a study of regulatory T cells in long-lasting Graves disease. Study observations and caveats: The persistent group shared about 2,600 public clonotypes, more than the 950 to 1,000 shared by new patients.

The sample's time point: newly diagnosed GD, antithyroid drugs for less than 3 months. After RNA was extracted from PBMCs, the TCR library was made from it. Nine milliliters of peripheral blood were taken and placed in EDTA tubes. Germline CDR1 LGHDT, CDR2 YNNKEL (reference sequence). With V trimmed by 8 bases and J by 4 bases, 4 bases remained unmatched. The CDR3 is made up of 13 amino acids. Libraries of TCR beta came from iRepertoire HTBI primers plus Arm-PCR of CDR3 regions. One entry per CDR3 protein results from TCRdb running MiXCR on the multiplex PCR reads. The table has 500,000 or so distinct CDR3 sequences, more than 15% seen once. This sample also belongs to another study, concerning T cells in Graves' hyperthyroidism and ophthalmopathy. Per that paper: During a first-round RT-PCR of the TCR CDR3, the HTBI primer set was used.

This specimen consisted of peripheral blood mononuclear cells (PBMCs), obtained at new diagnosis, from a patient treated with antithyroid drugs. This clonotype was sampled from a woman aged 35 to 60 with Graves disease. The chain recombines TRBV3-1 with TRBJ2-1; 8 positions agree with TRBD2. CDR3 amino acids: CASDAGGYNEQFF. The CDR3 region has the DNA TGTGCCAGCGACGCGGGAGGTTACAATGAGCAGTTCTTC.